These 22 T cell receptor beta chains share one sample of origin, sequenced in a study of OX40 agonist ivuxolimab in advanced cancers. Repertoires were generated with immunoSEQ multiplex PCR, while TCRdb's copy carries only in-frame clones and drops some. In the table there are approximately 69,000 clones, around 85% of which are singletons. The sequenced sample was CD4+ or CD8+ T cells sorted from blood, obtained in a trial of the OX40 agonist ivuxolimab. The receptors derive from an adult with an advanced solid tumor such as melanoma, head and neck, liver or kidney cancer.

This clone was detected a few times. This chain links TRBV19 with TRBJ2-7, with 11 bases identical to TRBD2. Losses at the gene ends were 6 bases for V and 9 bases for J; bases not matched to a gene: 13. Germline V gives CDR1 LNHDA, CDR2 SQIVND (reference sequence). The CDR3 covers 15 residues. CDR3 DNA sequence: TGTGCCAGTAGCCCAGGGACTAGCGGCCCCTCAGCGCAGTACTTC. Translating it yields CASSPGTSGPSAQYF.

The CDR3 protein is CASSPDPHNYGYTF. CDR3 coding DNA: TGTGCCAGCAGCCCGGACCCTCATAACTATGGCTACACCTTC. The V and J genes are TRBV7-2 and TRBJ1-2; D is undetermined. This CDR3 has 14 residues. In germline, CDR1 is SGHTA, CDR2 FQGNSA. Trimming stripped 5 bases from V and 1 base from J, with 11 bases between. Looking up the rest from reference TRBV7-2 and TRBJ1-2 gives the full variable domain: GAGVSQSPSNKVTEKGKDVELRCDPISGHTALYWYRQSLGQGLEFLIYFQGNSAPDKSGLPSDRFSAERTGGSVSTLTIQRTQQEDSAVYLCASSPDPHNYGYTFGSGTRLTVV.

The chain employs TRBV28 and TRBJ1-4; D gene uncertain. The CDR3 runs to 15 residues. Germline V CDR1 and CDR2: MDHEN, SYDVKM. Trimming left V 6 bases short and J 3 bases short, with 14 bases between. CDR3 region: CASRPGPNANEKLFF. As DNA, the CDR3 is TGTGCCAGCAGGCCGGGCCCCAATGCTAATGAAAAACTGTTTTTT.

The V gene is TRBV11-2, the J gene TRBJ2-1; 14 bases line up with TRBD2. V was pared by 4 bases and J by 6 bases, with 5 bases of the junction left unmatched. This CDR3 has 16 residues. Germline values: CDR1 SGHAT, CDR2 FQNNGV. CDR3 sequence: CASSSQTSGRANEQFF. CDR3 nucleotides: TGTGCCAGCAGCTCCCAGACTAGCGGGAGGGCCAATGAGCAGTTCTTC.

The chain recombines TRBV11-3 with TRBJ2-5; 8 positions match TRBD2. The CDR3 runs to 15 residues. Per the germline V gene, CDR1 is SGHNT and CDR2 is YENEEA. Unmatched junction bases numbered 10, after V lost 5 bases and J lost 5 bases. The CDR3 here is CASSPRAGGLETQYF. CDR3 nucleotides: TGTGCCAGCAGCCCCCGGGCGGGGGGCTTGGAGACCCAGTACTTC. Supplemented by reference TRBV11-3 and TRBJ2-5, the full variable domain reads EAGVVQSPRYKIIEKKQPVAFWCNPISGHNTLYWYLQNLGQGPELLIRYENEEAVDDSQLPKDRFSAERLKGVDSTLKIQPAELGDSAVYLCASSPRAGGLETQYFGPGTRLLVL.

J is TRBJ2-1 and V is TRBV7-8; D is possibly TRBD2 (5 bases). Per germline, CDR1 SGHVS and CDR2 FQNEAQ. This CDR3 is 16 amino acids long. Trimming took off 4 bases at V and 4 bases at J, with 17 bases between the two ends. CDR3 protein: CASSSYPRSGYNEQFF. CDR3 coding DNA: TGTGCCAGCAGCTCGTACCCCCGGAGCGGTTACAATGAGCAGTTCTTC.

The rearrangement joins TRBV19 to TRBJ2-5, with 9 bases identical to TRBD1. This CDR3 has 14 residues. Germline CDR1 is LNHDA and CDR2 is SQIVND (reference sequence). Trimming took 4 bases from V and 4 from J; bases not matched to a gene: 4. This chain's CDR3 is CASSTPDRGETQYF. CDR3 in DNA: TGTGCCAGTAGTACGCCGGACAGGGGAGAGACCCAGTACTTC.

The chain links TRBV28 to TRBJ1-2; D gene uncertain. V lost 3 bases to trimming and J lost 8 bases, with 16 bases between them. The CDR3 is made up of 14 amino acids. Germline-derived CDR1 and CDR2 are MDHEN and SYDVKM. CDR3 sequence (DNA): TGTGCCAGCAGTTTTGGGCCCCTAGTAGACGGCTACACCTTC. The encoded protein is CASSFGPLVDGYTF.

This chain connects TRBV7-2 to TRBJ2-7; 9 bases are a match to TRBD1. This CDR3 comprises 13 residues. Per germline, CDR1 SGHTA and CDR2 FQGNSA. The ends lost 5 bases at V and 3 bases at J; junction bases unmatched: 2. CDR3 protein: CASSKGQGYEQYF. The CDR3 bases are TGTGCCAGCAGCAAGGGACAGGGCTACGAGCAGTACTTC.

The chain employs TRBV7-9 and TRBJ2-2; tentatively, D is TRBD2 (7 bases). This CDR3 comprises 14 residues. The germline CDR1 and CDR2 sequences are SEHNR and FQNEAQ (reference sequence). V lost 7 bases to trimming and J lost 4 bases, with 13 bases between them. The CDR3 here is CASMAGAPTGELFF. The CDR3 DNA follows: TGTGCCAGCATGGCGGGGGCGCCCACCGGGGAGCTGTTTTTT.

This clone appeared a single time. This chain joins TRBV19 and TRBJ2-3; 9 bases agree with TRBD2. This CDR3 is 15 amino acids long. Germline CDR1 reads LNHDA; CDR2 reads SQIVND (reference sequence). J gave up 5 bases and V 5 bases, and 8 bases lay outside the gene matches. The CDR3 loop reads CASSSNSGGEDTQYF. As DNA, the CDR3 is TGTGCCAGTAGTTCTAATAGCGGGGGTGAAGATACGCAGTATTTT. The whole variable domain, filled in from reference TRBV19 and TRBJ2-3, reads DGGITQSPKYLFRKEGQNVTLSCEQNLNHDAMYWYRQDPGQGLRLIYYSQIVNDFQKGDIAEGYSVSREKKESFPLTVTSAQKNPTAFYLCASSSNSGGEDTQYFGPGTRLTVL.

J is TRBJ1-5 and V is TRBV5-8; no definite D call. Germline V lookup: CDR1 SGHTS, CDR2 YDEGEE. Trimming took 4 bases from V and 6 from J, leaving 11 bases between them. The CDR3 has 13 amino acids. CDR3 nucleotides: TGTGCCAGCAGCCGCGACACCTTTCAGCCCCAGCATTTT. Protein sequence: CASSRDTFQPQHF.

The chain recombines TRBV18 with TRBJ2-3; D is possibly TRBD2 (5 bases). Looked up from germline, CDR1 is KGHSH and CDR2 is LQKENI. V gave up 0 bases and J gave up 3 bases, with 13 bases separating them. The CDR3 runs 16 residues. CDR3 loop: CASSPPGRLRTDTQYF. The CDR3 DNA is TGTGCCAGCTCACCACCAGGACGACTACGGACAGATACGCAGTATTTT.

This chain uses TRBV5-4 with TRBJ2-7; TRBD1 agrees at 9 bases. V was pared by 3 bases and J by 5 bases, with 3 bases of the junction left unmatched. Germline V gives CDR1 SGHNT, CDR2 YYREEE (reference sequence). The CDR3 runs to 13 residues. CDR3 in amino acids: CASSWDRVDEQYF. The CDR3 region has the DNA TGTGCCAGCAGCTGGGACAGGGTTGACGAGCAGTACTTC.

This sequence joins TRBV7-2 and TRBJ2-7, with D perhaps assigned TRBD1 or TRBD2 (5 bases each). The V end lost 5 bases, the J end lost 3 bases, and 14 bases lay between the germline ends. Germline V gene sequence: CDR1 SGHTA, CDR2 FQGNSA. The CDR3 contains 14 residues. The CDR3 loop reads CASSRDERYYEQYF. The CDR3 DNA is TGTGCCAGCAGCCGGGACGAGCGATACTACGAGCAGTACTTC.

This chain links TRBV18 with TRBJ2-5; TRBD2 matches 9 bases. Germline assignment: CDR1 KGHSH and CDR2 LQKENI. This CDR3 comprises 17 residues. Trimming took 5 bases from V and 1 from J; bases not matched to a gene: 11. This CDR3 reads CASSNPSSGGPQETQYF. The CDR3 DNA follows: TGTGCCAGCTCAAATCCGAGTAGCGGGGGCCCCCAAGAGACCCAGTACTTC.

This sequence joins TRBV30 and TRBJ2-7, with 9 bases that match TRBD1. CDR1 GTSNPN and CDR2 SVGIG come from the germline V gene (reference sequence). V shed 2 bases, J shed 7 bases, and the junction held 9 bases outside the gene matches. The CDR3 loop spans 14 amino acids. This chain's CDR3 is CAWSRQGGTGEQYF. The CDR3 DNA reads TGTGCCTGGAGTAGACAGGGGGGAACGGGGGAGCAGTACTTC.

The CDR3 coding sequence is TGTGCCAGCAGGACAGGGTACGCGAACACCGGGGAGCTGTTTTTT. Translation gives CASRTGYANTGELFF. The chain joins TRBV6-5 to TRBJ2-2; 7 positions match TRBD1. The ends lost 6 bases at V and 0 bases at J; junction bases unmatched: 4. The CDR3 totals 15 residues. Germline assignment: CDR1 MNHEY and CDR2 SVGAGI.

This rearrangement joins TRBV7-9 to TRBJ2-7; D may be TRBD2 (5 bases). V lost 5 bases and J 5 bases, leaving 13 bases between the germline ends. This CDR3 has 13 residues. The germline gives CDR1 SEHNR, CDR2 FQNEAQ (reference sequence). DNA of the CDR3: TGTGCCAGCAGCCCGGTTCCGAGGGACGAGCAGTACTTC. Protein sequence: CASSPVPRDEQYF. Full variable domain (remainder filled in from reference TRBV7-9 and TRBJ2-7): DTGVSQNPRHKITKRGQNVTFRCDPISEHNRLYWYRQTLGQGPEFLTYFQNEAQLEKSRLLSDRFSAERPKGSFSTLEIQRTEQGDSAMYLCASSPVPRDEQYFGPGTRLTVT.

The CDR3 coding sequence is TGTGCCAGCAGCTTAGGGCCCGCGGGGGCCTCCTACGAGCAGTACTTC. Translation: CASSLGPAGASYEQYF. The V and J genes are TRBV7-3 and TRBJ2-7; weak D call: TRBD2 (7 bases). Germline values: CDR1 SGHTA, CDR2 FQGTGA. Trimming pared 2 bases from V and 0 bases from J, leaving 14 bases between. The CDR3 covers 16 residues. Drawing the rest from reference TRBV7-3 and TRBJ2-7, the complete variable domain is GAGVSQTPSNKVTEKGKYVELRCDPISGHTALYWYRQSLGQGPEFLIYFQGTGAADDSGLPNDRFFAVRPEGSVSTLKIQRTERGDSAVYLCASSLGPAGASYEQYFGPGTRLTVT.

This chain joins TRBV2 and TRBJ2-5, with D unresolved. The CDR3 covers 12 residues. The germline V gene has CDR1 SNHLY and CDR2 FYNNEI. V gave up 3 bases and J gave up 5 bases, with 7 bases separating them. The CDR3 region has the DNA TGTGCCAGCAGTGAGCAGGTGGAGACCCAGTACTTC. It specifies CASSEQVETQYF.

The gene calls are TRBV6-5 and TRBJ1-1; D gene ambiguous. Trimming took 2 bases from V and 0 from J, leaving 7 bases between them. CDR1 MNHEY and CDR2 SVGAGI come from the germline V gene. This CDR3 comprises 14 residues. CDR3 amino acids: CASSYVYLNTEAFF. The CDR3 bases are TGTGCCAGCAGTTACGTGTACCTGAACACTGAAGCTTTCTTT.